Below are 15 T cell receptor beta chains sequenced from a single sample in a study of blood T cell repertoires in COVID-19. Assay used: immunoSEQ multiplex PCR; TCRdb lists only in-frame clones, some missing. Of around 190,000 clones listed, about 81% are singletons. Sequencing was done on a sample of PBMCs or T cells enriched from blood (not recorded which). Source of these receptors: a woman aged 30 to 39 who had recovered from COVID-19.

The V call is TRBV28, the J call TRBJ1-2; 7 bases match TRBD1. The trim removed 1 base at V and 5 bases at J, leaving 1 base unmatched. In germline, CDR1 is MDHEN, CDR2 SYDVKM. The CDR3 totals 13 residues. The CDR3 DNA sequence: TGTGCCAGCAGTTTATTACAGGGGTATGGCTACACCTTC. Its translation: CASSLLQGYGYTF.

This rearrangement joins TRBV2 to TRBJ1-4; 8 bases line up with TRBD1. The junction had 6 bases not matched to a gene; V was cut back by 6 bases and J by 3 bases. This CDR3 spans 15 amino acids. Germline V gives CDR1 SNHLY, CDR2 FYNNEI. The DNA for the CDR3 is TGTGCCAGCAGGACAGGGGCGCAAGCTAATGAAAAACTGTTTTTT. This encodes CASRTGAQANEKLFF.

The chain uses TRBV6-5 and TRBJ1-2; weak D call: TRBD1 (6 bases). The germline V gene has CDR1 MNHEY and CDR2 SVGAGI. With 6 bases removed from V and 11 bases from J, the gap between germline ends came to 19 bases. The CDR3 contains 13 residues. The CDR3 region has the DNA TGTGCCAGCAGAGAGACAGGTCCTATGAGTTACACCTTC. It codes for CASRETGPMSYTF.

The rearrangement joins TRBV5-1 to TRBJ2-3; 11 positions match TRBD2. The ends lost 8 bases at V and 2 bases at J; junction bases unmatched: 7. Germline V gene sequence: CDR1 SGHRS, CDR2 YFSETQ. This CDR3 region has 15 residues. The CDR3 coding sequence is TGCGCCAGTCATAGCGGGGGGGCCTTCACAGATACGCAGTATTTT. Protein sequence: CASHSGGAFTDTQYF.

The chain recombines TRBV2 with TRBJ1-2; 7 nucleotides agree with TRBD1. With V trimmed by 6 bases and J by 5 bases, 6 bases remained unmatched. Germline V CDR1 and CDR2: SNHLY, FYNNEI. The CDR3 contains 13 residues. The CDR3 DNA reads TGTGCCAGCAGGGCTGACAGGGTGTATGGCTACACCTTC. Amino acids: CASRADRVYGYTF.

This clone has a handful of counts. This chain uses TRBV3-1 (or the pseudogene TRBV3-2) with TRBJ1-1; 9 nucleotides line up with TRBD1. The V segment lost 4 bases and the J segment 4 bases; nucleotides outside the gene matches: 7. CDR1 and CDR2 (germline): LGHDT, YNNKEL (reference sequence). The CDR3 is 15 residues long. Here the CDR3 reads CASSPTQGAGTEAFF. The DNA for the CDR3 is TGTGCCAGCAGCCCCACACAGGGGGCAGGCACTGAAGCTTTCTTT.

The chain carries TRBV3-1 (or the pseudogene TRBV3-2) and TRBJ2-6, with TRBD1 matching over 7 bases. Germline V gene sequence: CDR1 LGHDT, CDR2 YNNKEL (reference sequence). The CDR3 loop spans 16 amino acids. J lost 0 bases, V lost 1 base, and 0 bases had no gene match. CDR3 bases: TGTGCCAGCAGCCAAGGACAGGGCTCTGGGGCCAACGTCCTGACTTTC. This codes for CASSQGQGSGANVLTF.

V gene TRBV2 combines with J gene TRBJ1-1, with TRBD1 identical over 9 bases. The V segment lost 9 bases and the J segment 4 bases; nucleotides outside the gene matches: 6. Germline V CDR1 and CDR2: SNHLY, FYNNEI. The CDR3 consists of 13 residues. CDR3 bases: TGTGCCAGATTACAGGGGGCGCCCACTGAAGCTTTCTTT. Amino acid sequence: CARLQGAPTEAFF. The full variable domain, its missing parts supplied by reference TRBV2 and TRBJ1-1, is EPEVTQTPSHQVTQMGQEVILRCVPISNHLYFYWYRQILGQKVEFLVSFYNNEISEKSEIFDDQFSVERPDGSNFTLKIRSTKLEDSAMYFCARLQGAPTEAFFGQGTRLTVV.

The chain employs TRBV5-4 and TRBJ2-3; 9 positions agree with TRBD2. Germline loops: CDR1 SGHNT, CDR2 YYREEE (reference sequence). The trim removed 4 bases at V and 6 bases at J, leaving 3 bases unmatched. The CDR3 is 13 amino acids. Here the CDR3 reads CASSIAGVDTQYF. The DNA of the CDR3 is TGTGCCAGCAGCATAGCGGGGGTTGATACGCAGTATTTT.

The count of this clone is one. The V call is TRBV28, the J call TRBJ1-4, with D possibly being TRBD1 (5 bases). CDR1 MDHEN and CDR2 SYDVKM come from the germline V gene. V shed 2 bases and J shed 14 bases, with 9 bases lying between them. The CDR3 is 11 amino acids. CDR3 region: CASSLRGRLFF. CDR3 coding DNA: TGTGCCAGCAGTTTAAGGGGTCGGCTGTTTTTT.

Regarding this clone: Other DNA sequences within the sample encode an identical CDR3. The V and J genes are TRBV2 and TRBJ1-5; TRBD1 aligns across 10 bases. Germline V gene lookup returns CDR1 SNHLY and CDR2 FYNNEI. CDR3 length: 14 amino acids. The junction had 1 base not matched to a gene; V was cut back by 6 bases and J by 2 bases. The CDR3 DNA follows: TGTGCCAGCAGCGGGACAGGGGGCAATCAGCCCCAGCATTTT. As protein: CASSGTGGNQPQHF.

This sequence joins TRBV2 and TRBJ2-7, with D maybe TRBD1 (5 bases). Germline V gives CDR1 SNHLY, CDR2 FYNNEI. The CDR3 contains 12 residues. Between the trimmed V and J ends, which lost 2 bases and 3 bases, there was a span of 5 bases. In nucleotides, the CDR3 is TGTGCCAGCAGTGAACAGGGCTACGAGCAGTACTTC. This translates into CASSEQGYEQYF.

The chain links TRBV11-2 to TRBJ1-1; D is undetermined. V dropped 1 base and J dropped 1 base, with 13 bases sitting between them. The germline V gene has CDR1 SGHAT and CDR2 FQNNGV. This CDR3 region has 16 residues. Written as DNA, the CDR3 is TGTGCCAGCAGCTTAGTATCGGCGGGGAAGAACACTGAAGCTTTCTTT. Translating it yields CASSLVSAGKNTEAFF.

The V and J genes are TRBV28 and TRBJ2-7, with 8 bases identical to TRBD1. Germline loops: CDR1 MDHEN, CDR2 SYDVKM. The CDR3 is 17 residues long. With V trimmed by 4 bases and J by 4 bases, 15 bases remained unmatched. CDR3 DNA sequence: TGTGCCAGCAGTTCGAGGACAGGGAAAAGCGGTTGGTACGAGCAGTACGTC. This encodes CASSSRTGKSGWYEQYV.

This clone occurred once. The CDR3 coding sequence is TGTGCCAGCAGCCAAATGGGCCGGGGAGCTTTCTTT. Protein product: CASSQMGRGAFF. The chain uses TRBV13 and TRBJ1-1; D is uncertain. Per the germline V gene, CDR1 is PRHDT and CDR2 is FYEKMQ (reference sequence). This CDR3 is built from 12 residues. The V end lost 5 bases, the J end lost 10 bases, and 14 bases lay between the germline ends.